The clone carrying this T cell receptor (beta chain) appeared once. Repertoires were generated with immunoSEQ multiplex PCR, while TCRdb's copy carries only in-frame clones and drops some. The repertoire holds some 300,000 clones, more than 90% seen once, with roughly 3.6% in the top ten. The data originate from a study of blood T cell repertoires in COVID-19. Cohorts were determined from participant-reported clinical history. The junction had 6 bases not matched to a gene; V was cut back by 5 bases and J by 8 bases. There are 14 residues in the CDR3. Germline V CDR1 and CDR2: SNHLY, FYNNEI. V gene TRBV2 combines with J gene TRBJ2-1, with 10 bases matching TRBD2. This clonotype was obtained from a woman aged 30 to 39 who had been exposed to COVID-19. The sequencing sample was made of PBMCs or T cells enriched from blood (not recorded which). CDR3 in amino acids: CASSKRGGGHEQFF. CDR3 in DNA: TGTGCCAGCAGTAAGCGGGGGGGCGGACATGAGCAGTTCTTC.